A selection of T cell receptor beta chains follows, all from one sample in a study of T cells after yellow fever vaccination. One entry per CDR3 protein results from TCRdb running MiXCR on the 5' RACE reads. The sample contains a few hundred thousand distinct CDR3 sequences, about 5.2% of which appear only once. Sample: CD4+ T cells sorted from PBMCs, taken on the day of the yellow fever booster vaccination. Source of these receptors: a man aged 18-30 years who received the YFV17D yellow fever vaccine. CDR3s include the opening cysteine and the closing phenylalanine or tryptophan. Each record gives: D gene, V gene, clone size, J gene, CDR3 protein, CDR3 DNA. A D gene is named only where the DNA matches it firmly. Expanded clones get a size class; other rows say once, few or many, or leave the size out.

-	TRBV3-1	few	TRBJ1-5	CASSQDTQPNQPQHF	TGTGCCAGCAGCCAGGACACCCAACCCAATCAGCCCCAGCATTTT
-	TRBV5-8	few	TRBJ2-3	CASSSIRGSQQYF	TGTGCCAGCAGCTCGATCAGGGGTTCTCAGCAGTATTTT
TRBD2	TRBV5-4	few	TRBJ2-4	CASSWGTNQNIQYF	TGTGCCAGCAGCTGGGGGACTAATCAAAACATTCAGTACTTC
TRBD2	TRBV11-2	-	TRBJ2-3	CASRTTSGGSTDTQYF	TGTGCCAGCAGAACGACTAGCGGGGGATCCACAGATACGCAGTATTTT
TRBD1	TRBV20-1	few	TRBJ2-7	CSAETGVSVEQYF	TGCAGTGCCGAGACAGGGGTCTCTGTCGAGCAGTACTTC
TRBD1	TRBV5-1	many	TRBJ2-2	CASSSQGAGTGELFF	TGCGCCAGCAGCTCACAGGGGGCCGGGACCGGGGAGCTGTTTTTT
-	TRBV4-3	many	TRBJ1-2	CASSQGYTGLGYTF	TGCGCCAGCAGCCAAGGATATACGGGATTAGGCTACACCTTC
-	TRBV7-6	-	TRBJ2-4	CASSYGPAKNIQYF	TGTGCCAGCAGCTATGGTCCAGCCAAAAACATTCAGTACTTC
TRBD1	TRBV6-2/TRBV6-3	many	TRBJ2-2	CASSYSATGGYLSGELFF	TGTGCCAGCAGTTACTCAGCAACAGGGGGCTATCTCTCCGGGGAGCTGTTTTTT
-	TRBV20-1	few	TRBJ1-2	CSASRTEDYGYTF	TGCAGTGCTAGTAGGACAGAGGACTATGGCTACACCTTC
-	TRBV9	few	TRBJ1-2	CASSAGGYSFDGYTF	TGTGCCAGCAGCGCCGGCGGGTACAGCTTTGATGGGTACACCTTC
-	TRBV4-3	few	TRBJ1-5	CASSQELGDQPQHF	TGCGCCAGCAGCCAAGAATTGGGGGATCAGCCCCAGCATTTT
-	TRBV6-5	-	TRBJ1-5	CASSPWYGTQPQHF	TGTGCCAGCAGTCCCTGGTACGGGACGCAGCCCCAGCATTTT
-	TRBV10-3	-	TRBJ2-1	CATGRTYNEQFF	TGTGCCACCGGTAGGACGTACAATGAGCAGTTCTTC
-	TRBV18	few	TRBJ1-2	CASSPGNYGYTF	TGTGCCAGCTCACCGGGAAACTATGGCTACACCTTC
-	TRBV5-1	many	TRBJ2-5	CASSRAGTQEETQYF	TGCGCCAGCAGCCGTGCAGGGACTCAAGAAGAGACCCAGTACTTC
TRBD1	TRBV5-1	many	TRBJ2-1	CASSSGTGGNEQFF	TGCGCCAGCAGCTCCGGGACAGGGGGCAATGAGCAGTTCTTC
TRBD1	TRBV27	many	TRBJ1-5	CASRDRGNQPQHF	TGTGCCAGCCGGGACAGGGGTAATCAGCCCCAGCATTTT
-	TRBV7-2	-	TRBJ1-1	CASSESRVSYTEAFF	TGTGCCAGCAGCGAGAGCAGGGTGTCGTACACTGAAGCTTTCTTT
-	TRBV6-1	-	TRBJ1-1	CASSVAGATEAFF	TGTGCCAGCAGTGTGGCAGGGGCCACTGAAGCTTTCTTT
TRBD1	TRBV4-2	many	TRBJ1-2	CASSQEGQTFNYGYTF	TGTGCCAGCAGCCAAGAGGGACAGACTTTTAACTATGGCTACACCTTC
-	TRBV20-1	many	TRBJ1-2	CSARVPGGLGYTF	TGCAGTGCTAGAGTACCTGGAGGGCTTGGCTACACCTTC
-	TRBV14	-	TRBJ1-1	CASSQEGIGGAFF	TGTGCCAGCAGCCAAGAGGGGATCGGGGGAGCTTTCTTT
-	TRBV24-1	-	TRBJ2-1	CATSDSLYDEQFF	TGTGCCACCAGTGATTCCCTCTATGATGAGCAGTTCTTC
TRBD1	TRBV7-6	many	TRBJ1-1	CASSAIRDRGTEAFF	TGTGCCAGCAGCGCGATCCGGGACAGGGGGACTGAAGCTTTCTTT
TRBD1	TRBV12-3/TRBV12-4	few	TRBJ1-6	CASSLEQGASSPLHF	TGTGCCAGCAGTTTAGAGCAGGGGGCCAGTTCACCCCTCCACTTT
-	TRBV6-2/TRBV6-3	few	TRBJ2-2	CASSYRRSYGPGELFF	TGTGCCAGCAGTTACAGGAGGTCCTATGGACCCGGGGAGCTGTTTTTT
TRBD1	TRBV5-1	-	TRBJ2-1	CASSGGQGPWDEQFF	TGCGCCAGCAGCGGGGGACAGGGTCCTTGGGATGAGCAGTTCTTC
-	TRBV7-2	-	TRBJ2-1	CASSLGPASGNEQFF	TGTGCCAGCAGCTTAGGTCCTGCGTCGGGCAATGAGCAGTTCTTC
TRBD2	TRBV6-2/TRBV6-3	few	TRBJ2-5	CASSYGGGPQETQYF	TGTGCCAGCAGTTATGGCGGGGGGCCCCAAGAGACCCAGTACTTC
-	TRBV18	few	TRBJ2-3	CASSFAVRTDTQYF	TGTGCCAGCTCATTTGCAGTGAGGACAGATACGCAGTATTTT
TRBD2	TRBV11-2	few	TRBJ2-3	CASSLIAGARTDTQYF	TGTGCCAGCAGCTTAATAGCGGGCGCCCGCACAGATACGCAGTATTTT
-	TRBV11-2	-	TRBJ2-3	CASSLVGVRGTDTQYF	TGTGCCAGCAGCTTAGTCGGGGTGCGAGGCACAGATACGCAGTATTTT
-	TRBV5-1	many	TRBJ1-1	CASSLQGRNTEAFF	TGCGCCAGCAGCTTACAGGGTCGGAACACTGAAGCTTTCTTT
-	TRBV4-3	many	TRBJ2-5	CASSQELSIGIGETQYF	TGCGCCAGCAGCCAAGAGCTATCGATTGGGATAGGAGAGACCCAGTACTTC
TRBD2	TRBV5-1	many	TRBJ2-7	CASSWTSGNYEQYF	TGCGCCAGCAGCTGGACTAGCGGGAACTACGAGCAGTACTTC
-	TRBV20-1	few	TRBJ2-5	CSARDENVGGAGTQYF	TGCAGTGCTAGAGATGAGAATGTAGGGGGGGCCGGGACCCAGTACTTC
-	TRBV7-9	many	TRBJ2-2	CASSLFGLRGSGELFF	TGTGCCAGCAGCTTATTTGGCCTAAGAGGGTCCGGGGAGCTGTTTTTT
-	TRBV6-5	many	TRBJ1-1	CASSYSRQNTEAFF	TGTGCCAGCAGTTACTCGAGACAGAACACTGAAGCTTTCTTT
-	TRBV4-3	many	TRBJ2-3	CASSQHRQPTDTQYF	TGCGCCAGCAGCCAACATAGGCAGCCCACAGATACGCAGTATTTT
-	TRBV11-2	few	TRBJ1-4	CASSRDREKLFF	TGTGCCAGCAGCCGTGACAGGGAAAAACTGTTTTTT
TRBD2	TRBV11-2	-	TRBJ2-1	CASSSETSGGPNEQFF	TGTGCCAGCAGCTCCGAGACTAGCGGGGGGCCCAATGAGCAGTTCTTC
-	TRBV28	few	TRBJ2-3	CASRLSADTQYF	TGTGCCAGCAGGCTCAGCGCAGATACGCAGTATTTT
TRBD1	TRBV12-5	few	TRBJ1-1	CASGNRDSVEAFF	TGTGCTAGTGGTAACCGGGACAGCGTTGAAGCTTTCTTT
-	TRBV7-2	-	TRBJ1-2	CASIGEGSLYGYTF	TGTGCCAGCATTGGCGAGGGGTCTCTTTATGGCTACACCTTC
-	TRBV7-2	-	TRBJ2-7	CASSLARDGEQYF	TGTGCCAGCAGCTTAGCCAGGGACGGCGAGCAGTACTTC
TRBD1	TRBV29-1	few	TRBJ1-1	CSVGTGLGTEAFF	TGCAGCGTGGGGACAGGGCTGGGCACTGAAGCTTTCTTT
-	TRBV18	-	TRBJ2-3	CASSLMASDVTDTQYF	TGTGCCAGCTCATTAATGGCTTCGGACGTAACAGATACGCAGTATTTT
-	TRBV4-3	many	TRBJ1-1	CASSHRPGRGNTEAFF	TGCGCCAGCAGCCATCGACCGGGACGGGGGAACACTGAAGCTTTCTTT
TRBD2	TRBV7-6	many	TRBJ2-1	CASSLRIRVAGGRYNEQFF	TGTGCCAGCAGCTTAAGGATTAGAGTAGCGGGGGGCCGCTACAATGAGCAGTTCTTC
TRBD1	TRBV7-3	many	TRBJ1-6	CASSVDRDSPLHF	TGTGCCAGCAGCGTAGACAGGGATTCACCCCTCCACTTT
-	TRBV12-3/TRBV12-4	few	TRBJ1-4	CASRTEDLKLFF	TGTGCCAGCAGGACCGAGGATCTAAAACTGTTTTTT
-	TRBV14	few	TRBJ2-6	CASSQVKASRSGANVLTF	TGTGCCAGCAGCCAAGTGAAGGCGAGCCGCTCTGGGGCCAACGTCCTGACTTTC
-	TRBV20-1	-	TRBJ1-3	CSASYPPGLRGNTIYF	TGCAGTGCTAGTTATCCTCCAGGGCTAAGGGGAAACACCATATATTTT